The following is a TCR beta chain sequence with its context. Its antigen remains unidentified. This CDR3 has 15 amino acids. The V segment lost 5 bases and the J segment 6 bases; nucleotides outside the gene matches: 4. Per the germline V gene, CDR1 is MDHEN and CDR2 is SYDVKM. The sample is drawn from a study of cytomegalovirus exposure and HLA in healthy donors. Study findings and constraints: Reportedly, fewer N-insertions than the 666-donor mean appeared in an Asian-associated ancestry cluster in a later analysis. Several top significant clusters appeared, in a later analysis, to be linked to common viral pathogens.

PCR employed 60 Vbeta and 13 Jbeta primers. Source study methods: Unique TCR beta chains numbered about 80 million in a later analysis, with approximately 10 million shared. Clones were sequenced by immunoSEQ multiplex PCR, and TCRdb holds only the in-frame ones, with some missing. D and trimming were read from the DNA, whereas the V and J calls and clone size are those reported in that table. The table shows some 94,000 clones, with approximately 80% occurring only once. The sequenced material came from PBMCs. This chain joins TRBV28 and TRBJ2-3, with 14 nucleotides matching TRBD2. The receptor's source is a man aged 35 to 55 in good health and CMV-seronegative. CDR3 sequence reads: CASSETSGRVDTQYF. DNA for the CDR3: TGTGCCAGCAGTGAGACTAGCGGGAGGGTGGATACGCAGTATTTT.